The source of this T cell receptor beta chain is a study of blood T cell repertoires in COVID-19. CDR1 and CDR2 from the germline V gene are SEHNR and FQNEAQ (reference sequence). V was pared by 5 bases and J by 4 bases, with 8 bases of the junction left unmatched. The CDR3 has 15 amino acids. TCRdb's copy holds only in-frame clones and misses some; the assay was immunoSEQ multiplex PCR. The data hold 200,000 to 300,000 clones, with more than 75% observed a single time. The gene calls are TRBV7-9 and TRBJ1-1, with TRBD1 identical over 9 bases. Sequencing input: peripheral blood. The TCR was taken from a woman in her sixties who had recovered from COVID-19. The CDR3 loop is CASSLRDRGSTEAFF. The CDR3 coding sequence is TGTGCCAGCAGCCTACGAGACAGGGGGTCCACTGAAGCTTTCTTT.